What follows are 19 T cell receptor beta chains derived from one specimen sequenced in a study of T cells after posttransplantation cyclophosphamide (TCRdb year 2016). The library came from the immunoSEQ multiplex PCR assay. TCRdb retrieved this table from immuneACCESS and kept in-frame rearrangements only. Not all clones are present; in checked studies, unresolved V genes account for under half, and no reason is known for the remainder. Here the sample has some 22,000 clones; 86% occur a single time. The top ten clonotypes cover 6.3% of the sample. The sample was PBMCs. The receptors originated from a woman between 55 and 75 years old with a blood cancer, CMV-positive, and with a related stem cell donor.

This chain links TRBV5-1 with TRBJ2-3; 10 positions match TRBD2. The CDR3 runs to 19 residues. Per the germline V gene, CDR1 is SGHRS and CDR2 is YFSETQ. V gave up 0 bases and J gave up 1 base; unmatched junction bases: 11. CDR3 sequence: CASSLAITSTSGGTDTQYF. CDR3 nucleotide sequence: TGCGCCAGCAGCTTGGCGATCACCTCCACTAGCGGGGGCACAGATACGCAGTATTTT.

A single count supports this clone. The chain links TRBV13 to TRBJ1-2; D not resolved. This CDR3 contains 12 residues. Looked up from germline, CDR1 is PRHDT and CDR2 is FYEKMQ (reference sequence). Trimming cost V 6 bases and J 5 bases, with 10 bases left between them. This CDR3 is CASSRRDYGYTF. CDR3 sequence (DNA): TGTGCCAGCAGTCGGAGGGATTATGGCTACACCTTC.

The J gene is TRBJ2-7, the V gene TRBV18; TRBD1 agrees at 9 bases. CDR1 is KGHSH and CDR2 is LQKENI in the germline V gene. V trimming: 6 bases; J trimming: 6 bases; junction bases outside the gene matches: 9. The CDR3 runs to 14 residues. The CDR3 loop reads CASSRDRASAEQYF. CDR3 DNA: TGTGCCAGCTCCCGGGACAGGGCTTCGGCCGAGCAGTACTTC.

This chain joins TRBV9 and TRBJ2-1, with 7 bases matching TRBD2. This CDR3 comprises 15 residues. Germline V gene sequence: CDR1 SGDLS, CDR2 YYNGEE. V was clipped by 7 bases and J by 0 bases; unmatched bases: 7. CDR3 in DNA: TGTGCCAGCCGAGAGGGCGGGAGCTCCTACAATGAGCAGTTCTTC. This codes for CASREGGSSYNEQFF.

CDR3 protein: CASSLVAGPAYEQYF. The CDR3 DNA is TGTGCCAGCAGCTTAGTGGCAGGGCCCGCCTACGAGCAGTACTTC. The gene calls are TRBV7-9 and TRBJ2-7, with D possibly TRBD1 on 5 matching bases. Trimming took off 1 base at V and 2 bases at J, with 12 bases between the two ends. Germline CDR1 and CDR2: SEHNR and FQNEAQ (reference sequence). The CDR3 runs to 15 residues.

The chain recombines TRBV5-1 with TRBJ2-1, with 10 bases fitting TRBD2. Germline CDR1 and CDR2: SGHRS and YFSETQ. V lost 4 bases and J lost 6; bases outside the gene matches: 7. This CDR3 has 15 residues. The CDR3 loop reads CASSVRTSGVNEQFF. The CDR3 DNA reads TGCGCCAGCAGCGTCCGGACTAGCGGCGTCAATGAGCAGTTCTTC.

The CDR3 nucleotides are TGCAGCGCTCACCGACAGCCGAACACTGAAGCTTTCTTT. It is translated as CSAHRQPNTEAFF. The J gene is TRBJ1-1, the V gene TRBV29-1; tentative D call: TRBD1 (5 bases). Germline assignment: CDR1 SQVTM and CDR2 ANQGSEA. V lost 7 bases and J 1 base, leaving 13 bases between the germline ends. The CDR3 consists of 13 residues. The entire variable domain, with the rest obtained from reference TRBV29-1 and TRBJ1-1, is as follows: SAVISQKPSRDICQRGTSLTIQCQVDSQVTMMFWYRQQPGQSLTLIATANQGSEATYESGFVIDKFPISRPNLTFSTLTVSNMSPEDSSIYLCSAHRQPNTEAFFGQGTRLTVV.

J is TRBJ2-2 and V is TRBV6-5; 7 positions agree with TRBD2. This CDR3 comprises 14 residues. J gave up 1 base and V 7 bases, and 3 bases lay outside the gene matches. CDR1 is MNHEY and CDR2 is SVGAGI in the germline V gene. The CDR3 DNA is TGTGCCAGCACCGGACTAGGGAACACCGGGGAGCTGTTTTTT. Amino acids: CASTGLGNTGELFF.

The chain has TRBV5-8 and TRBJ2-1; TRBD2 agrees at 14 bases. V trimming: 3 bases; J trimming: 4 bases; junction bases outside the gene matches: 3. Looked up from germline, CDR1 is SGHTS and CDR2 is YDEGEE. This CDR3 region has 16 residues. CDR3 amino acids: CASSSGTSGRYNEQFF. As DNA, the CDR3 is TGTGCCAGCAGCTCTGGGACTAGCGGGAGATACAATGAGCAGTTCTTC.

In this sample, this clone turned up a few times. The chain uses TRBV5-6 and TRBJ1-3; tentatively, D is TRBD1 (6 bases). The V gene lost 1 base and the J gene lost 3 bases, with 11 bases spanning the gap. Germline CDR1 reads SGHDT; CDR2 reads YYEEEE. The CDR3 has 15 amino acids. This CDR3 is CASSLTGIFGNTIYF. CDR3 bases: TGTGCCAGCAGCTTGACAGGGATTTTTGGAAACACCATATATTTT. The complete variable domain, with remaining parts taken from reference TRBV5-6 and TRBJ1-3, reads DAGVTQSPTHLIKTRGQQVTLRCSPKSGHDTVSWYQQALGQGPQFIFQYYEEEERQRGNFPDRFSGHQFPNYSSELNVNALLLGDSALYLCASSLTGIFGNTIYFGEGSWLTVV.

In its sample, this clone was seen once. The CDR3, as DNA: TGTGCCAGCAGCTTGAACCTAGCCGGGGTCGAGCAGTACTTC. Translated, it gives CASSLNLAGVEQYF. The chain employs TRBV5-4 and TRBJ2-7; maybe TRBD2 (5 bases). Germline V gene data show CDR1 as SGHNT and CDR2 as YYREEE (reference sequence). CDR3 length: 14 amino acids. Trimming removed 1 base from V and 6 bases from J, with 14 bases in between.

This clone was observed a single time. This chain links TRBV7-6 with TRBJ2-5; 7 positions match TRBD2. The DNA end lines up better with TRBJ2-7; the J call may be wrong. This CDR3 is built from 14 residues. Germline V gene sequence: CDR1 SGHVS, CDR2 FNYEAQ. The CDR3 loop is CASREFVGGDEQYF. Here the CDR3 DNA reads TGTGCCAGCAGGGAATTTGTGGGGGGGGACGAGCAGTACTTC.

The CDR3 bases are TGTGCCAGCAGCTTGGCACGTCCGGGGGGGGGCAATCAGCCCCAGCATTTT. Translation: CASSLARPGGGNQPQHF. The chain has TRBV5-6 and TRBJ1-5; tentatively, D is TRBD1 (5 bases). V lost 0 bases, J lost 2 bases, and 15 bases lay in between. Germline CDR1 is SGHDT and CDR2 is YYEEEE. This CDR3 is built from 17 residues.

As to this clone: The identical CDR3 is also encoded by other nucleotide sequences in the sample. J is TRBJ1-2 and V is TRBV7-2; D call uncertain. The CDR3 consists of 13 residues. Germline V lookup: CDR1 SGHTA, CDR2 FQGNSA. V was shortened by 1 base and J by 8 bases, with 11 bases between the two germline ends. The CDR3 DNA reads as TGTGCCAGCAGCTTAGGGGCGAACGTGGGCTACACCTTC. Its translation: CASSLGANVGYTF.

The rearrangement joins TRBV6-6 to TRBJ1-3, with D unclear. Germline assignment: CDR1 MNHNY and CDR2 SVGAGI (reference sequence). The CDR3 spans 15 residues. Trimming cost V 3 bases and J 1 base, with 10 bases left between them. The CDR3 protein is CASSYVSDSGNTIYF. CDR3 in DNA: TGTGCCAGCAGTTATGTTTCAGATTCTGGAAACACCATATATTTT.

For the CDR3, the DNA is TGTGCCAGCAGCCCCTCGGACAGGGTAGCTTTCTTT. Amino acids: CASSPSDRVAFF. The chain joins TRBV7-2 to TRBJ1-1; 8 positions agree with TRBD1. J lost 10 bases, V lost 5 bases, and 6 bases had no gene match. Per the germline V gene, CDR1 is SGHTA and CDR2 is FQGNSA. The CDR3 spans 12 residues. Full variable domain (rest looked up from reference TRBV7-2 and TRBJ1-1): GAGVSQSPSNKVTEKGKDVELRCDPISGHTALYWYRQSLGQGLEFLIYFQGNSAPDKSGLPSDRFSAERTGGSVSTLTIQRTQQEDSAVYLCASSPSDRVAFFGQGTRLTVV.

The chain couples TRBV15 to TRBJ2-1; 12 nucleotides align to TRBD2. CDR1 is LNHNV and CDR2 is YYDKDF in the germline V gene (reference sequence). This CDR3 spans 19 amino acids. V lost 8 bases to trimming and J lost 4 bases; unmatched junction nucleotides: 18. CDR3 sequence reads: CATLPWASGRATGYNEQFF. CDR3 nucleotides: TGTGCCACCCTCCCCTGGGCTAGCGGGAGGGCGACGGGATACAATGAGCAGTTCTTC. Full variable domain (remainder filled in from reference TRBV15 and TRBJ2-1): DAMVIQNPRYQVTQFGKPVTLSCSQTLNHNVMYWYQQKSSQAPKLLFHYYDKDFNNEADTPDNFQSRRPNTSFCFLDIRSPGLGDTAMYLCATLPWASGRATGYNEQFFGPGTRLTVL.

This chain connects TRBV13 to TRBJ1-2; D is possibly TRBD1 (5 bases). V gave up 3 bases and J gave up 8 bases, with 10 bases separating them. The CDR3 consists of 12 residues. CDR1 PRHDT and CDR2 FYEKMQ come from the germline V gene (reference sequence). The CDR3 reads CASSFGGAGYTF. In DNA form, the CDR3 reads TGTGCCAGCAGCTTCGGAGGGGCCGGCTACACCTTC.

The chain carries TRBV4-2 and TRBJ2-7; TRBD2 is a possible D gene (6 bases). Germline V CDR1 and CDR2: LGHNA, YNFKEQ. V was cut by 1 base and J by 2 bases, with 12 bases left in between. The CDR3 consists of 15 residues. In nucleotides, the CDR3 is TGTGCCAGCAGCCAAGGGCGCGGGGCCACCTACGAGCAGTACTTC. Amino acids: CASSQGRGATYEQYF.